This T cell receptor beta chain was found in a study of T cells after yellow fever vaccination. For the study at large: SMART-Seq v4 Ultra Low Input prepared libraries from low-cell fractions.

The CDR3 contains 15 residues. Trimming took off 10 bases at V and 0 bases at J, with 19 bases between the two ends. CDR1 is LGHDT, CDR2 YNNKEL, per germline (reference sequence). Points from the study as a whole: Peaking faster, on day 5 versus 15, the secondary response was nonetheless weaker. Most primary-vaccination clones reappeared after the booster (approximately 95% CD4, roughly 88% CD8).

A 5'RACE template-switching step, the method used to make TCR cDNA, added a universal primer site and UMIs. In TCRdb, the 5' RACE reads were re-called with MiXCR into one record per CDR3 protein. The table lists 400,000 or so distinct CDR3 sequences, approximately 6% of them singletons, with over 12% in the top ten. On this clonotype itself: Its antigen remains unknown.

The genes are TRBV3-1 and TRBJ2-7, with D perhaps matching TRBD1 (5 bases). The TCR was taken from a man younger than 45 who received the YFV17D yellow fever vaccine. The source material was PBMCs, sampled 5 days after the yellow fever booster vaccination. The CDR3 nucleotides are TGTGCCACCACCCCCACAAGGACAAACTCCTACGAGCAGTACTTC. It translates to CATTPTRTNSYEQYF.